Sequencing of this TCR beta chain was carried out in a study of T cell responses to AZD1222 COVID-19 vaccine. Points from the study as a whole: Baseline seropositives among AZD1222 recipients totaled only six.

The CDR3 loop spans 15 amino acids. The germline V gene encodes CDR1 SGHTA and CDR2 FQGTGA. The V gene end was trimmed by 4 bases and the J gene end by 7 bases; junction bases not matched to a gene: 7. This clone has a handful of counts. Its antigen is still unknown. The data were produced by immunoSEQ multiplex PCR, yet TCRdb's version contains in-frame clones alone and is incomplete. The table includes approximately 200,000 clones, 90% to 95% detected once. The input for sequencing was peripheral blood, taken on day 0 of AZD1222 vaccination. The chain carries TRBV7-3 and TRBJ1-6; 7 positions agree with TRBD1. This clonotype was sampled from an adult in good health. CDR3 DNA: TGTGCCAGCAGCTCCTCGACAGGGTTAAATTCACCCCTCCACTTT. Amino acid sequence: CASSSSTGLNSPLHF.